This TCR beta chain was profiled in a study of glioma-infiltrating T cells after dendritic cell vaccination. Profiled with immunoSEQ multiplex PCR; TCRdb holds only in-frame clones, not every one. The repertoire holds 110,000 or so clones, with around 89% as singletons. Time point described: after dendritic cell vaccination, including at tumor progression/relapse. Isocitrate dehydrogenase mutation was absent in all glioblastoma patients. Blood PBMC samples: pre-vaccination, two weeks post third vaccination, and at tumor progression. V dropped 0 bases and J dropped 1 base, with 6 bases sitting between them. Germline CDR1 and CDR2: WSHSY and SAAADI. The CDR3 consists of 14 residues.

The genes are TRBV10-2 and TRBJ1-1; D ambiguous. The sequence came from a human donor with glioblastoma. Here the sequenced sample was blood, taken after dendritic cell vaccination. The CDR3 protein is CASSESGGNTEAFF. In DNA, the CDR3 is TGCGCCAGCAGTGAGTCGGGAGGGAACACTGAAGCTTTCTTT.